This TCR beta chain stems from a study of long-term antiretroviral therapy in people with HIV (dated by TCRdb to 2021 to 2024). Notes on the research overall: Collection of the earliest samples took place about a decade ahead of the 2015 WHO recommendation for immediate ART, at a time when ART was typically delayed until CD4 counts fell. Whether ART initiation and durable HIV suppression were associated with changes in peripheral blood TRB repertoire composition and diversity was tested in a retrospective serial study. About 40% of the 30 participants with HIV were female. A total of about 200 cryopreserved PBMC samples were contributed to the cohort by 30 adults with confirmed HIV infection, with samples collected serially over a mean of roughly six years (range 1-12). No cross-contamination during QIAcube processing turned up in test extractions that ran a monoclonal T-cell line alongside 30 or so polyclonal samples.

The CDR3 runs 16 amino acids, cysteine and phenylalanine included. This entry keeps only the CDR3 DNA: 48 bases, framed from base 1. Taken from the germline V gene (reference sequence), the CDR1 and CDR2 loops are LNHDA and SQIVND. The V end gives up 8 bases and the J end 0 bases, leaving 6 bases in the junction not matched to a gene. For this clone: There is no known antigen for this receptor. Base qualities are not recorded, but no much larger clone differs from it by a single base.

The immunoSEQ hsTCRB v3.0 assay was used at survey level resolution to sequence the TRB variable region. The target sequencing depth for TRB was roughly 40,000-50,000 T-cell genomes per sample. TRB libraries were pooled and sequenced on an Illumina MiSeq using a v3 150-cycle kit. Per the source publication's procedure: Analysis of repertoires was carried out in R inside a reproducible Nextflow workflow spanning QC, data transformation and analysis. LymphoSeq2, an R package for exploring AIRR-Seq data, was used to implement custom analyses. Four samples yielding fewer than 5000 total TRB sequences were excluded, leaving 188 analyzed HIV repertoires. Of the roughly 180 retained HIV repertoires, almost 60 were collected before and under 150 after ART initiation. Repertoires were downsampled to 5000 TRB nucleotide sequences, with summary statistics averaged over 100 downsampling iterations. The analysis kept only TRB sequences whose CDR3 regions were at least seven amino acids long. Two measures captured diversity: a Shannon entropy-derived clonality score and the Gini coefficient. Repertoire networks linked the top 5000 CDR3 amino acid sequences whenever two sequences differed by an edit distance of one. Antigen specificity groups and MHC restriction were predicted for TRB CDR3 amino acid sequences with GLIPH2. CDR3 amino acid sequences were matched against VDJdb and McPAS-TCR to flag known CMV, EBV, HIV or tissue antigen associations. Pre-ART, post-ART and control groups were compared with Wilcoxon signed-rank tests and Holm-Bonferroni correction. Here the immuneACCESS table is served through TCRdb, limited to in-frame sequences with V and J called. Missing clones are a known gap in these copies; in checked studies unresolved V genes cover under half, and the rest lacks a known reason. V, J and clone size were drawn from that table, and D and trimming were deduced from the DNA. For this sample there are around 18,000 clones; more than 65% appear just once. Roughly an eighth of the sample belongs to the ten largest clones.

What the research found in general, with its limitations: Inferences about post-ART repertoire changes were limited because no data were available on ART adherence, viral resistance or therapy changes. Expanded TRB clones identified before ART initiation dominated the repertoire at all time points, although this dominance fluctuated and declined in many PLHIV after ART. The samples were dated from about 2003 to 2017, and the ART regimens that were used may be less effective than current ART regimens. Starting ART was linked to a significant rise in TRB diversity, yet even with long-term ART the diversity remained significantly lower than in transplant donor controls. Unsorted PBMC were profiled instead of sorted CD4+ and CD8+ T cells because pre-ART samples had limited cell numbers. Owing to limited PBMC availability, only the TCR beta chain was sequenced, without alpha chain pairing. Narrower CDR3 length ranges were observed in HIV repertoires than in controls, and an antigen-experienced repertoire with only a slight naive shift after ART was suggested by the network structure.

To be included, a participant needed at least one PBMC sample from before ART initiation plus at least two post-ART samples. All participants with HIV were treated in the United States of America. Cryopreserved samples of roughly 0.95-10 million PBMC were thawed and washed before DNA extraction. At the time of the earliest PBMC sample, participants with HIV were aged between about 23 and 54 years. PBMC samples were contributed by each participant from 1-4 timepoints before ART initiation and 2-8 timepoints after ART initiation, with a median of 7 samples. Serial HIV viral load, CD4+ T-cell count, ART history and demographic data were obtained for every participant. A Qiagen kit on a QIAcube was used to extract genomic DNA from unsorted PBMC, with samples processed in batches of 12.

The chain employs TRBV19 and TRBJ2-6; 8 of the junction bases match TRBD1. Sequencing used unsorted PBMCs, obtained 0.5 years before starting antiretroviral therapy. The origin of this receptor is a woman in her forties or fifties with HIV. Here the CDR3 is given as CASGDRGRSGANVLTF. The nucleotide sequence reads as follows: TGTGCCAGTGGCGACAGGGGACGCTCTGGGGCCAACGTCCTGACTTTC.